One and the same sample provided the 12 T cell receptor gamma chains below, sequenced in a study of intestinal T cells in coeliac disease. The TRG library came from 200 to 250 ng of biopsy DNA amplified with LymphoTrack primers. TCRdb repeated clone calling on the multiplex PCR reads with CATT. The data hold 720 or so gamma-chain clones, with around three fifths observed a single time. Genomic DNA came from ten approximately 4.8-µm formalin-fixed paraffin-embedded scrolls per case. The sample taken for sequencing was a duodenal biopsy. The receptors come from a human donor who served as a control with a normal duodenal biopsy, not a healthy volunteer.

With respect to this clone: TCRdb has a much larger clone's protein, which differs at residue 9 from the translation of this DNA, likely because of a read error; what is shown is the protein translated from the DNA. This chain connects TRGV8 to TRGJ1 or TRGJ2. The CDR3 covers 12 residues. Losses at the gene ends were 5 bases for V and 12 bases for J; bases not matched to a gene: 13. Germline values: CDR1 VENAVY, CDR2 YDSYNSRV. The CDR3 DNA is TGTGCCACCTGGGCTTCCAGAGGTAGGAAACTCTTT. Translated: CATWASRGRKLF.

Turning to this clone: The TCRdb record carries a much larger clone's protein, which differs from this DNA's translation at residue 8; a read error is the likely cause, and the protein listed here is the DNA translation. The chain is built from TRGV10 and TRGJP1. TRGV10 is an ORF, and what it does is uncertain. This CDR3 is 11 amino acids long. CDR3 bases: TGTGCTGCGTGGCCACCTTGGCTCAAGATATTT. Translated: CAAWPPWLKIF.

V gene TRGV10 combines with J gene TRGJP1. TRGV10 is an open reading frame whose function is uncertain. Trimming removed 8 bases from V and 5 bases from J; junction bases left unmatched: 9. This CDR3 comprises 14 residues. The CDR3 DNA is TGTGCTGCGTGGGACTCCTCAACTGGTTGGTTCAAGATATTT. Its translation: CAAWDSSTGWFKIF.

As concerns this clone: The junction shows a germline mismatch at one end, possibly a read error. The V call is TRGV4, the J call TRGJP1. The CDR3 extends over 15 amino acids. Germline CDR1 is EGSTGY and CDR2 is YDSYTSSV. The DNA of the CDR3 is TGCGCCACCGTGGGACGGGCGAGGGGGGACGGTTCGAAGATATTT. Residues: CATVGRARGDGSKIF.

The V call is TRGV4, the J call TRGJ1 or TRGJ2. The CDR3 runs to 15 residues. The V segment lost 4 bases and the J segment 6 bases; nucleotides outside the gene matches: 15. The germline V gene encodes CDR1 EGSTGY and CDR2 YDSYTSSV. The CDR3 spells CATWDGQGLIYKKLF. CDR3 bases: TGTGCCACCTGGGACGGGCAGGGTCTTATTTATAAGAAACTCTTT.

This sequence joins TRGV9 and TRGJ1 or TRGJ2. With 11 bases clipped from V and 12 bases from J, the junction kept 10 bases outside the gene matches. The CDR3 contains 9 residues. Germline values: CDR1 GITISATS, CDR2 ISYDGTV (reference sequence). The CDR3 reads CACGGWKLF. The CDR3 DNA follows: TGTGCCTGTGGGGGATGGAAACTCTTT.

The rearrangement joins TRGV10 to TRGJP1. TRGV10 is filed as an ORF, its function uncertain. CDR3 size: 14 residues. Unmatched junction bases numbered 8, after V lost 7 bases and J lost 5 bases. CDR3 sequence reads: CAAWLRPTGWFKIF. The CDR3, as DNA: TGTGCTGCGTGGTTGAGACCAACTGGTTGGTTCAAGATATTT.

The chain links TRGV2 to TRGJ1 or TRGJ2. Germline loops: CDR1 EGSNGY, CDR2 YDSYNSKV. The CDR3 contains 11 residues. The V gene end was trimmed by 1 base and the J gene end by 16 bases; junction bases not matched to a gene: 10. Here the CDR3 DNA reads TGTGCCACCTGGGACGGCCCATGGCTTCTCTTT. It specifies CATWDGPWLLF.

This clone was seen a few times. This sequence may be a read error, since a much larger clone differs from it by one base. Other DNA sequences in the same sample also yield this CDR3. The chain couples TRGV4 to TRGJP1. Germline values: CDR1 EGSTGY, CDR2 YDSYTSSV. The CDR3 spans 15 residues. The CDR3 loop is CATWDGRGGDGFKIF. The CDR3 region has the DNA TGCGCCACCTGGGACGGGCGAGGGGGGGACGGGTTCAAGATATTT.

This clone has just a few counts. A much bigger clone sits one base away, suggesting this may be a read error. Other nucleotide sequences in the sample specify the same CDR3. CDR3 protein: CAAWDYRVLIEVDYYKKLF. In DNA form, the CDR3 reads TGTGCTGCGTGGGATTATAGAGTGCTTATAGAGGTTGATTATTATAAGAAACTCTTT. The chain is built from TRGV10 and TRGJ1 or TRGJ2. Being an ORF, TRGV10 has a function that is uncertain. There are 19 residues in the CDR3. The V gene end was trimmed by 8 bases and the J gene end by 2 bases; junction bases not matched to a gene: 25.

The V and J genes are TRGV8 and TRGJP1. J gave up 1 base and V 11 bases, and 7 bases lay outside the gene matches. CDR1 VENAVY and CDR2 YDSYNSRV come from the germline V gene. The CDR3 spans 13 residues. The CDR3 DNA reads as TGTGCCAGCCATATTACCACTGGTTGGTTCAAGATATTT. Its protein product is CASHITTGWFKIF.

The chain links TRGV10 to TRGJP1. TRGV10 is an ORF for which the function is uncertain. The CDR3 has 13 residues. V was clipped by 10 bases and J by 6 bases; unmatched bases: 9. The chain's CDR3 is CAALGSPGWFKIF. CDR3 bases: TGTGCTGCGTTGGGATCCCCTGGTTGGTTCAAGATATTT.